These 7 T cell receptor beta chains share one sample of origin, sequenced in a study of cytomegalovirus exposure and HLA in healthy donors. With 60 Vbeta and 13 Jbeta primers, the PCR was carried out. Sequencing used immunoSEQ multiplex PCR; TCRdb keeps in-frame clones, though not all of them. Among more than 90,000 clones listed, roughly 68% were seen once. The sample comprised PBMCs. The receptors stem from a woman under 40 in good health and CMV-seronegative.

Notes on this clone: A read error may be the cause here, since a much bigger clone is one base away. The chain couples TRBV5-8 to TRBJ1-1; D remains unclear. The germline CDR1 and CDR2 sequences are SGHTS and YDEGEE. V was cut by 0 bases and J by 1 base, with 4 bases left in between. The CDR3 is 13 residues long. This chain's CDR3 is CASSLDRNTEAFF. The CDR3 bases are TGTGCCAGCAGCTTGGACAGGAACACTGAAGCTTTCTTT.

CDR3 amino acids: CASSLAWREAYNEQFF. The CDR3 DNA reads as TGTGCCAGCAGCTTAGCGTGGCGGGAGGCATACAATGAGCAGTTCTTC. The chain carries TRBV7-9 and TRBJ2-1; TRBD2 matches 8 bases. CDR1 is SEHNR, CDR2 FQNEAQ, per germline (reference sequence). Trimming cost V 0 bases and J 4 bases; bases outside gene matches: 5. CDR3 length: 16 amino acids.

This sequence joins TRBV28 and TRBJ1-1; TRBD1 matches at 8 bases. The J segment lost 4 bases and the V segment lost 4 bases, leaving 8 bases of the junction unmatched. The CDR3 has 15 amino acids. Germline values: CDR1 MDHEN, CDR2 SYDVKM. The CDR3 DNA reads TGTGCCAGCAGTTGGAGTGGCAGGGGGCCCACTGAAGCTTTCTTT. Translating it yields CASSWSGRGPTEAFF.

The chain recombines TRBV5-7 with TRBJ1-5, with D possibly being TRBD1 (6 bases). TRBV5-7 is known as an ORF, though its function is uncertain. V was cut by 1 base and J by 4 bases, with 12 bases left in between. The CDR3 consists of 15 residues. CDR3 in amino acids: CASSLLGAENQPQHF. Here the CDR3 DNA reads TGTGCCAGCAGCTTGTTGGGGGCTGAGAATCAGCCCCAGCATTTT.

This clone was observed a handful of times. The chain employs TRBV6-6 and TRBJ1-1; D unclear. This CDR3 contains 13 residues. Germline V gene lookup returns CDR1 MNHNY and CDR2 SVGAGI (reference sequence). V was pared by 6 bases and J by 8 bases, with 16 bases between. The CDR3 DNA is TGTGCCAGCAGCGAATATGGTGGCTTGGAAGCTTTCTTT. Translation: CASSEYGGLEAFF.

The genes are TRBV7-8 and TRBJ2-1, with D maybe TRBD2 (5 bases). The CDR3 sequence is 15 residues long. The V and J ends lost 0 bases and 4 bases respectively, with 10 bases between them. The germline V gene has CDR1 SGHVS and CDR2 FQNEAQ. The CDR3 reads CASSLARLAYNEQFF. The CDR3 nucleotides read TGTGCCAGCAGCTTAGCGCGGCTAGCATACAATGAGCAGTTCTTC.

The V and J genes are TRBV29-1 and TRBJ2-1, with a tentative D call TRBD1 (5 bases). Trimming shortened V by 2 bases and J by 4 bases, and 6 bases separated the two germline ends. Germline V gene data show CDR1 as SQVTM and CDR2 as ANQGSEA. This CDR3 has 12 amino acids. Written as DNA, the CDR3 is TGCAGCGTTGAAAGGGGATACAATGAGCAGTTCTTC. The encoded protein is CSVERGYNEQFF.